The 14 T cell receptor beta chains below come from one sample, sequenced in a study of blood T cell repertoires in COVID-19. Sequencing used immunoSEQ multiplex PCR; TCRdb keeps in-frame clones, though not all of them. This repertoire shows around 160,000 clones, 80% to 90% found once; its top ten account for roughly 7.8%. The specimen was peripheral blood. The receptors were sampled from a man in his 60s with acute or convalescent COVID-19.

V gene TRBV5-4 combines with J gene TRBJ2-3; 8 nucleotides match TRBD1. The CDR3 is 15 amino acids. V was pared by 2 bases and J by 2 bases, with 4 bases of the junction left unmatched. Germline values: CDR1 SGHNT, CDR2 YYREEE (reference sequence). This chain's CDR3 is CASSLWTGTTDTQYF. CDR3 bases: TGTGCCAGCAGCTTATGGACAGGGACCACAGATACGCAGTATTTT.

This clone has only a few counts. The chain links TRBV3-1 (or the pseudogene TRBV3-2) to TRBJ2-3; TRBD2 matches 10 bases. This CDR3 spans 17 amino acids. V shed 5 bases and J 6 bases; nucleotides not matched to a gene: 14. Per the germline V gene, CDR1 is LGHDT and CDR2 is YNNKEL (reference sequence). The CDR3 reads CASSVRWASGSGDTQYF. The DNA of the CDR3 is TGTGCCAGCAGCGTTAGGTGGGCTAGCGGGAGTGGGGATACGCAGTATTTT.

The chain combines TRBV28 with TRBJ1-2, with TRBD1 identical over 7 bases. The length of the CDR3 is 13 residues. In germline, CDR1 is MDHEN, CDR2 SYDVKM. The V gene end was trimmed by 6 bases and the J gene end by 7 bases; junction bases not matched to a gene: 8. The CDR3 nucleotides read TGTGCCAGCAGGTCGACAGGGACGACTGGCTACACCTTC. Translation gives CASRSTGTTGYTF.

The CDR3 DNA reads TGTGCCAGCAGCGCAGGACTAGCGGGAGGAGCGTACAATGAGCAGTTCTTC. This encodes CASSAGLAGGAYNEQFF. The chain recombines TRBV9 with TRBJ2-1, with 14 bases fitting TRBD2. This CDR3 region has 17 residues. Trimming took 3 bases from V and 4 from J; bases not matched to a gene: 6. CDR1 is SGDLS, CDR2 YYNGEE, per germline.

The chain has TRBV12-3 or TRBV12-4 and TRBJ2-4; 9 nucleotides line up with TRBD2. Losses at the gene ends were 8 bases for V and 11 bases for J; bases not matched to a gene: 4. There are 11 residues in the CDR3. DNA for the CDR3: TGTGCCAGCGGTAGCGGGAGCTTTCAGTACTTC. Amino acids: CASGSGSFQYF.

This clone was seen more than once but under ten times. This rearrangement joins TRBV19 to TRBJ1-5, with D possibly being TRBD1 (6 bases). The CDR3 has 14 residues. The germline V gene encodes CDR1 LNHDA and CDR2 SQIVND (reference sequence). The V end was cut by 8 bases, the J end by 5 bases, with 16 bases between. CDR3 bases: TGTGCCAGTCCTAGGCGGGGGCAGTATCAGCCCCAGCATTTT. Encoded protein: CASPRRGQYQPQHF.

The chain couples TRBV2 to TRBJ2-7; tentatively, D is TRBD2 (6 bases). This CDR3 has 15 amino acids. CDR1 and CDR2 from the germline V gene are SNHLY and FYNNEI. Trimming pared 7 bases from V and 7 bases from J, leaving 23 bases between. CDR3 sequence reads: CASIRARPTGGEQYF. CDR3 nucleotides: TGTGCCAGCATCCGGGCCCGACCGACCGGGGGTGAGCAGTACTTC.

With regard to this clone: Other DNA sequences in this specimen translate into the identical CDR3. CDR3 DNA sequence: TGTGCCAGCAGCGCCGGAGGGGGCCCAGATACGCAGTATTTT. Its protein product is CASSAGGGPDTQYF. This rearrangement joins TRBV9 to TRBJ2-3; weak D call: TRBD1 (7 bases). The CDR3 has 14 amino acids. CDR1 and CDR2 from the germline V gene are SGDLS and YYNGEE. Trimming took off 3 bases at V and 4 bases at J, with 12 bases between the two ends.

V usage is TRBV9 and J usage is TRBJ1-1; tentatively, D is TRBD1 (5 bases). The germline V gene has CDR1 SGDLS and CDR2 YYNGEE. The CDR3 contains 14 residues. Trimming took 4 bases from V and 1 from J, leaving 11 bases between them. The CDR3 loop reads CASSFGQSNTEAFF. In nucleotides, the CDR3 is TGTGCCAGCAGCTTTGGACAATCGAACACTGAAGCTTTCTTT.

V usage is TRBV2 and J usage is TRBJ1-2; D is uncertain. Between the trimmed V and J ends, which lost 1 base and 6 bases, there was a span of 12 bases. Germline V gene sequence: CDR1 SNHLY, CDR2 FYNNEI. The CDR3 extends over 14 amino acids. The CDR3, as DNA: TGTGCCAGCAGTGAAGATAATACTTACGATGGCTACACCTTC. As protein: CASSEDNTYDGYTF.

The chain carries TRBV24-1 and TRBJ1-5; TRBD1 is a possible D gene (6 bases). V dropped 5 bases and J dropped 5 bases, with 9 bases sitting between them. Germline values: CDR1 KGHDR, CDR2 SFDVKD. This CDR3 spans 13 amino acids. The CDR3 DNA reads as TGTGCCACCAGTGGACAGGCAGATCAGCCCCAGCATTTT. This encodes CATSGQADQPQHF.

The chain couples TRBV27 to TRBJ1-2; no reliable D call. This CDR3 contains 15 residues. Between the trimmed V and J ends, which lost 2 bases and 2 bases, there was a span of 12 bases. The germline CDR1 and CDR2 sequences are MNHEY and SMNVEV (reference sequence). CDR3 sequence (DNA): TGTGCCAGCAGTTTAGCAGTCCCGGGGAACTATGGCTACACCTTC. As protein: CASSLAVPGNYGYTF.

V is TRBV28 and J is TRBJ2-1; 7 bases are a match to TRBD2. Germline V gene data show CDR1 as MDHEN and CDR2 as SYDVKM. This CDR3 is 16 amino acids long. With V trimmed by 6 bases and J by 4 bases, 12 bases remained unmatched. The CDR3 DNA reads TGTGCCAGCAGCCGGGCCTGGGGGGGAGCTTACAATGAGCAGTTCTTC. This codes for CASSRAWGGAYNEQFF.

This chain uses TRBV5-5 with TRBJ1-2; the D is unclear. V lost 3 bases to trimming and J lost 2 bases, with 8 bases between them. The germline V gene encodes CDR1 SGHKS and CDR2 YYEKEE (reference sequence). The CDR3 is 13 residues long. CDR3 region: CASSSDANYGYTF. CDR3 bases: TGTGCCAGCAGCTCTGATGCGAACTATGGCTACACCTTC.